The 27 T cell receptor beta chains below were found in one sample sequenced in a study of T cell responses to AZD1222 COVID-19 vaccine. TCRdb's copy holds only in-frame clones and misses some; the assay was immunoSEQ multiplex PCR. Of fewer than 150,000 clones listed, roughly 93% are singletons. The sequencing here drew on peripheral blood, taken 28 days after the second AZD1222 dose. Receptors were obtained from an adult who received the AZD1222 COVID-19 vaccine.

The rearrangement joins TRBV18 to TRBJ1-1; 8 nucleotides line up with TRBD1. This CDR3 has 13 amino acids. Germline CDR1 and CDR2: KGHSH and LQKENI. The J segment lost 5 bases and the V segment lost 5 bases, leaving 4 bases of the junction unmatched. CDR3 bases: TGTGCCAGCTCAGACAGGGGTGGGACTGAAGCTTTCTTT. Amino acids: CASSDRGGTEAFF.

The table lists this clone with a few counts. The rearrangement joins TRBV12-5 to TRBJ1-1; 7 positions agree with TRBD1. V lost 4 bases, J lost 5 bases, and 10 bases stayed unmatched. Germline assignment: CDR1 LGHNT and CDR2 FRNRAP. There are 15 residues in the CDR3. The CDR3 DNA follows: TGTGCTAGTGGTTCCTTCGCAGGGGGATGGACTGAAGCTTTCTTT. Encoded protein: CASGSFAGGWTEAFF.

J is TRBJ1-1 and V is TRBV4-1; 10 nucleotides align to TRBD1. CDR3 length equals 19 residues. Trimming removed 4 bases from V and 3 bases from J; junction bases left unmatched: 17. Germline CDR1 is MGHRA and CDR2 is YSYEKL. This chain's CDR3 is CASSRLLAGQGVWDTEAFF. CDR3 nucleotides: TGCGCCAGCAGCCGCCTTTTGGCCGGACAGGGGGTTTGGGACACTGAAGCTTTCTTT.

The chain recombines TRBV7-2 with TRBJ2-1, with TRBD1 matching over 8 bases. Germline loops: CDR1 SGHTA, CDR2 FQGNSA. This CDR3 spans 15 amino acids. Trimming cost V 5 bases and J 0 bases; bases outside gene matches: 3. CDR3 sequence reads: CASSADRDSYNEQFF. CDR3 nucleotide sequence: TGTGCCAGCAGCGCGGACAGGGACTCCTACAATGAGCAGTTCTTC.

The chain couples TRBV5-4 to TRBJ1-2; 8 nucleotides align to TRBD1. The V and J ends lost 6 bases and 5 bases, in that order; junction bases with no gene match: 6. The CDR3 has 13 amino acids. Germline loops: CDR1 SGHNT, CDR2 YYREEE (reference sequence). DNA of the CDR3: TGTGCCAGCACCCCGGACAGGGAGTATGGCTACACCTTC. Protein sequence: CASTPDREYGYTF. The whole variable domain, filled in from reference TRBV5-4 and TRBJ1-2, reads ETGVTQSPTHLIKTRGQQVTLRCSSQSGHNTVSWYQQALGQGPQFIFQYYREEENGRGNFPPRFSGLQFPNYSSELNVNALELDDSALYLCASTPDREYGYTFGSGTRLTVV.

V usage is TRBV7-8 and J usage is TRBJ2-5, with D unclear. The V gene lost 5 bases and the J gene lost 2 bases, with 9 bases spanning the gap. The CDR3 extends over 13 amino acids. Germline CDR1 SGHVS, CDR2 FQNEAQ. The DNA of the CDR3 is TGTGCCAGCAGCGAAGACTTACAAGAGACCCAGTACTTC. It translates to CASSEDLQETQYF.

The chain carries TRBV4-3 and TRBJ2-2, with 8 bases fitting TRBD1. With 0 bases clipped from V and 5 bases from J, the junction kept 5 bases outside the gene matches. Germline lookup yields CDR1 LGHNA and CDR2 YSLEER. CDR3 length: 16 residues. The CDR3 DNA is TGCGCCAGCAGCCAAGAGGGGACAGGCCGAACCGGGGAGCTGTTTTTT. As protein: CASSQEGTGRTGELFF.

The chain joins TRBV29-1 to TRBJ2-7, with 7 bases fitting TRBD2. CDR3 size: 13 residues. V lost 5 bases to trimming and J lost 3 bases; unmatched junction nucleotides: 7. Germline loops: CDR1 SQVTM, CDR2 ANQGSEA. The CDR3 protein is CSVRGRLSYEQYF. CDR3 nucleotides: TGCAGCGTTCGCGGGAGATTAAGCTACGAGCAGTACTTC.

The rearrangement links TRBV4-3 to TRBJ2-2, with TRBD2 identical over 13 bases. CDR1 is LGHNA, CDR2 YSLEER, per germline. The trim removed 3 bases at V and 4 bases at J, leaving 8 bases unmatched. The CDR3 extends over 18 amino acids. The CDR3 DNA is TGCGCCAGCAGCCAGCCCGGACTAGCGGGGGAGGTCACCGGGGAGCTGTTTTTT. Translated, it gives CASSQPGLAGEVTGELFF.

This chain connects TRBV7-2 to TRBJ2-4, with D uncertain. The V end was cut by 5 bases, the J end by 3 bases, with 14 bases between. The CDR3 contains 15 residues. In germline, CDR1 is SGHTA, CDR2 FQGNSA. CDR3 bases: TGTGCCAGCAGCGTTTTATACAGTGACAAAAACATTCAGTACTTC. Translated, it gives CASSVLYSDKNIQYF. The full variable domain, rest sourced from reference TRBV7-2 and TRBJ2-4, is GAGVSQSPSNKVTEKGKDVELRCDPISGHTALYWYRQSLGQGLEFLIYFQGNSAPDKSGLPSDRFSAERTGGSVSTLTIQRTQQEDSAVYLCASSVLYSDKNIQYFGAGTRLSVL.

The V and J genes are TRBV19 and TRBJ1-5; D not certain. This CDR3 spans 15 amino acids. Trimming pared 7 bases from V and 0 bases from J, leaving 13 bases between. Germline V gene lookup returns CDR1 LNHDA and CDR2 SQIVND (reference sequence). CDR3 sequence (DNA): TGTGCCAGTACCCCCGGGCAGTTTAGCAATCAGCCCCAGCATTTT. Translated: CASTPGQFSNQPQHF.

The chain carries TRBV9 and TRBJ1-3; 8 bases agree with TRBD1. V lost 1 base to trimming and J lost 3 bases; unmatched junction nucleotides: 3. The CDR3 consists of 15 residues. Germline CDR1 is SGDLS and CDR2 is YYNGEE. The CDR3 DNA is TGTGCCAGCAGCGTACACGGGACAGGTGGAAACACCATATATTTT. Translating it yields CASSVHGTGGNTIYF.

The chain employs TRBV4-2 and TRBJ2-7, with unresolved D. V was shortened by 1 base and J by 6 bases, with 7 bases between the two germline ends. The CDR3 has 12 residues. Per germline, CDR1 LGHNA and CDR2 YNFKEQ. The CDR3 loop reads CASSQGRGEQYF. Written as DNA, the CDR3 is TGTGCCAGCAGCCAAGGGAGAGGCGAGCAGTACTTC.

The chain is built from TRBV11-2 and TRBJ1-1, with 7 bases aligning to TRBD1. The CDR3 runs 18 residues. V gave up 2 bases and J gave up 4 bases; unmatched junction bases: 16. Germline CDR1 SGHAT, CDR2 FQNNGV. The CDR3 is CASSLHPRDRWGPTEAFF. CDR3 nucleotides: TGTGCCAGCAGCTTACATCCACGGGACAGATGGGGACCCACTGAAGCTTTCTTT.

CDR3 amino acids: CASSVESTVDYGYTF. The CDR3 DNA reads TGTGCCAGCAGCGTAGAGAGTACAGTAGACTATGGCTACACCTTC. J is TRBJ1-2 and V is TRBV9; D gene uncertain. The CDR3 extends over 15 amino acids. CDR1 is SGDLS and CDR2 is YYNGEE in the germline V gene. Deletions cut 0 bases from V and 3 bases from J, with 12 bases between.

CDR3 in amino acids: CASSSGQGTYYGYTF. The CDR3 DNA is TGTGCCAGCAGTTCGGGACAGGGTACCTACTATGGCTACACCTTC. The chain couples TRBV6-4 to TRBJ1-2, with 9 positions matching TRBD1. The germline gives CDR1 MRHNA, CDR2 SNTAGT. V was pared by 5 bases and J by 3 bases, with 7 bases of the junction left unmatched. The CDR3 sequence is 15 residues long.

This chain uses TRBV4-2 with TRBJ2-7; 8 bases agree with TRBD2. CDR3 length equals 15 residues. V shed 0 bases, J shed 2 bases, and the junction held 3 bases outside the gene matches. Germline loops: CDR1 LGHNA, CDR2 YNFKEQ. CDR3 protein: CASSQDSGRAYEQYF. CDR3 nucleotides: TGTGCCAGCAGCCAAGACTCCGGGAGGGCCTACGAGCAGTACTTC.

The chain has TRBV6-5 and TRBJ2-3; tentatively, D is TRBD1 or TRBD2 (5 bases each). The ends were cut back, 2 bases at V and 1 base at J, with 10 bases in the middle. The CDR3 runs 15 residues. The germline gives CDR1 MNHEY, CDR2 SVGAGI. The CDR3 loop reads CASSYAGTGTDTQYF. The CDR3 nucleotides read TGTGCCAGCAGTTACGCCGGGACCGGCACAGATACGCAGTATTTT.

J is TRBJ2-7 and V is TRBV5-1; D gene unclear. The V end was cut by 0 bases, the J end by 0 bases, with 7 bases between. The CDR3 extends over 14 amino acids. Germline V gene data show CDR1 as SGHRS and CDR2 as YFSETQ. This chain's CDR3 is CASSLDWSSYEQYV. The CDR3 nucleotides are TGCGCCAGCAGCTTGGATTGGAGCTCCTACGAGCAGTACGTC.

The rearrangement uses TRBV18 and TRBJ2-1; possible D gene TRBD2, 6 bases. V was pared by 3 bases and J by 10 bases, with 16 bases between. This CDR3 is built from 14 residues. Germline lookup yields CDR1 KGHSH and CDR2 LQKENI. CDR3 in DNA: TGTGCCAGCTCACCCCAGGGACTTGATGGCGAGCAGTTCTTC. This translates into CASSPQGLDGEQFF.

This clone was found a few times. The CDR3 DNA is TGTGCCACCAGTGAACCGGACAGCTTCCATGGCTACACCTTC. Translating gives CATSEPDSFHGYTF. The chain combines TRBV24-1 with TRBJ1-2, with D perhaps TRBD1 (6 bases). Germline lookup yields CDR1 KGHDR and CDR2 SFDVKD. V was pared by 4 bases and J by 6 bases, with 14 bases between. The CDR3 has 14 amino acids.

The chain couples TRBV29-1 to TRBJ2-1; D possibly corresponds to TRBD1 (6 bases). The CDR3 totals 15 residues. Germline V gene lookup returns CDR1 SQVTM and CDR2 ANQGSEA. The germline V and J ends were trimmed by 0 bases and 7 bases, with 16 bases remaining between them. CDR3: CSVEDQATGWNEQFF. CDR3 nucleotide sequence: TGCAGCGTTGAAGATCAAGCGACAGGTTGGAATGAGCAGTTCTTC.

CDR3 in DNA: TGTGCCAGCAGTTACTCGCGAGGGGTCTCTGGAAACACCATATATTTT. This gives the protein CASSYSRGVSGNTIYF. The chain recombines TRBV6-5 with TRBJ1-3, with D possibly being TRBD1 (5 bases). There are 16 residues in the CDR3. V gave up 0 bases and J gave up 0 bases, with 9 bases separating them. The V gene's germline CDR1 is MNHEY and CDR2 SVGAGI.

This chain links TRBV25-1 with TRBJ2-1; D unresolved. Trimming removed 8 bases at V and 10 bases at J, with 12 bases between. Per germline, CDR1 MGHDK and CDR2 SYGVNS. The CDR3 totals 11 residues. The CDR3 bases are TGTGCCAGCGGAAGAGGATGGGAGCAGTTCTTC. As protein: CASGRGWEQFF.

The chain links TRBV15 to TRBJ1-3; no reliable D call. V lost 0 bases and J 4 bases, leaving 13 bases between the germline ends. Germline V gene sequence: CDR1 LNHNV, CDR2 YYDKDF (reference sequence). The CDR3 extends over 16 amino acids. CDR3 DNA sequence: TGTGCCACCAGCAGAGATCGAATGGGGTCGGGAAACACCATATATTTT. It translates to CATSRDRMGSGNTIYF.

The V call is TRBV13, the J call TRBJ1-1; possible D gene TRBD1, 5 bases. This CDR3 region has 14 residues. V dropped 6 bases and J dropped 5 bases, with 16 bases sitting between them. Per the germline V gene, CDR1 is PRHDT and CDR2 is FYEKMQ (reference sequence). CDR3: CASSFQGVGTEAFF. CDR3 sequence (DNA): TGTGCCAGCAGTTTCCAGGGTGTTGGAACTGAAGCTTTCTTT.

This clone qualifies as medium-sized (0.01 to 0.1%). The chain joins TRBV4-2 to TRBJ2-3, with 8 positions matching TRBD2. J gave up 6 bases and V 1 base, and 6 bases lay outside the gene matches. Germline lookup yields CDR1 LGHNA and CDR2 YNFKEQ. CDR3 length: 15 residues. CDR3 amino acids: CASSQGSGGLDTQYF. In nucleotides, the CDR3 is TGTGCCAGCAGCCAAGGGTCGGGGGGGCTTGATACGCAGTATTTT.